This note documents a single T cell receptor beta chain sequence. The assay was immunoSEQ multiplex PCR, and TCRdb's table has in-frame clones only and misses some. The profile shows under 95,000 clones, 80% to 90% of them singletons. This sample is drawn from a study of PD-1 blockade in mismatch repair-deficient tumors. The CDR3 covers 15 residues. Germline-derived CDR1 and CDR2 are SGHTA and FQGNSA. Trimming pared 5 bases from V and 3 bases from J, leaving 14 bases between. The receptor was derived from an adult with mismatch repair-deficient cancer. V and J are TRBV7-2 and TRBJ2-1; D not certain. The specimen comprised peripheral blood, sampled 44 weeks after starting pembrolizumab. CDR3 sequence (DNA): TGTGCCAGCAGCCCTCAGGCGGATAACTACAATGAGCAGTTCTTC. Protein: CASSPQADNYNEQFF.